This TCR beta chain was sequenced during a study of blood T cell repertoires in COVID-19. In the study overall: Sources were T cells, B-cell-depleted T cells, or PBMCs; the material itself was cDNA or gDNA.

TCRdb's table, derived via immunoSEQ multiplex PCR, lists solely in-frame clones and lacks some. The sample includes some 42,000 clones, around 90% of them seen just once. CDR3 size: 17 residues. J gave up 7 bases and V 2 bases, and 12 bases lay outside the gene matches. Germline assignment: CDR1 SGHVS and CDR2 FQNEAQ. Input material: peripheral blood. This TCR was recovered from a human donor in a cohort sampled during active COVID-19. V usage is TRBV7-8 and J usage is TRBJ1-5; TRBD1 matches 9 bases. This chain's CDR3 is CASSLRGGQGIRQPQHF. The CDR3 coding sequence is TGTGCCAGCAGCTTACGTGGCGGACAGGGGATTAGGCAGCCCCAGCATTTT.